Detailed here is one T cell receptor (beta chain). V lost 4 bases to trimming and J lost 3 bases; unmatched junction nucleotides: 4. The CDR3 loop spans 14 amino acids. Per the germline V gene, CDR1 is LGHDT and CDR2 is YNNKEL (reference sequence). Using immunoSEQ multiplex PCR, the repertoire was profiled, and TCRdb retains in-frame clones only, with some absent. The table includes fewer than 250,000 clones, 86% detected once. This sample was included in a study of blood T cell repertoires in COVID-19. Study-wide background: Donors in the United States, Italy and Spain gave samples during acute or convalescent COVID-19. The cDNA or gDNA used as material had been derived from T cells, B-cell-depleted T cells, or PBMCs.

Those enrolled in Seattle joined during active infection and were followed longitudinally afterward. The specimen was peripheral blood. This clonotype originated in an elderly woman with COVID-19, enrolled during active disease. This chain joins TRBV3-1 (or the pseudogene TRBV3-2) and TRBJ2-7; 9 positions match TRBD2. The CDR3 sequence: CASSRRGGDYEQYF. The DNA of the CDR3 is TGTGCCAGCAGCCGGCGGGGGGGAGACTACGAGCAGTACTTC.